Here is one TCR beta chain with its context. The CDR3 runs 13 residues. V was trimmed by 3 bases and J by 7 bases, leaving 12 bases between them. Looked up from germline, CDR1 is LNHDA and CDR2 is SQIVND (reference sequence). The primer mix had 60 Vbeta and 13 Jbeta primers. The table came from immunoSEQ multiplex PCR; TCRdb's copy has only in-frame clones and leaves some out. Of 95,000 to 150,000 clones in the sample, just over 65% were seen once. These data originate in a study of cytomegalovirus exposure and HLA in healthy donors. Study details: An early release of data contained approximately 80 million unique TCRs, which came from HLA-typed donors.

This sequence originates from a man between 18 and 29 years old in good health and CMV-seronegative. The rearrangement joins TRBV19 to TRBJ1-1; D is unclear. The specimen was PBMCs. The CDR3 DNA follows: TGTGCCAGTAGTATCGGCAGTGGGCGTGAAGCTTTCTTT. Translation gives CASSIGSGREAFF.